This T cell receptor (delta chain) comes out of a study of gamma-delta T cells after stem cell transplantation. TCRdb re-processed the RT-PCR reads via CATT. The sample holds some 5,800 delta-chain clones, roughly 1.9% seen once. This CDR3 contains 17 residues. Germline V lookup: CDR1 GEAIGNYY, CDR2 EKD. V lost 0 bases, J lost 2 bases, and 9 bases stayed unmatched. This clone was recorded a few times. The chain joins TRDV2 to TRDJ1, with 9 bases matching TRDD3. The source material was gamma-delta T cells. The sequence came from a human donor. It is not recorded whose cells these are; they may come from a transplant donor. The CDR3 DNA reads TGTGCCTGTGACACCGTCACTGGGGGACCTAGGACCGATAAACTCATCTTT. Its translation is CACDTVTGGPRTDKLIF.